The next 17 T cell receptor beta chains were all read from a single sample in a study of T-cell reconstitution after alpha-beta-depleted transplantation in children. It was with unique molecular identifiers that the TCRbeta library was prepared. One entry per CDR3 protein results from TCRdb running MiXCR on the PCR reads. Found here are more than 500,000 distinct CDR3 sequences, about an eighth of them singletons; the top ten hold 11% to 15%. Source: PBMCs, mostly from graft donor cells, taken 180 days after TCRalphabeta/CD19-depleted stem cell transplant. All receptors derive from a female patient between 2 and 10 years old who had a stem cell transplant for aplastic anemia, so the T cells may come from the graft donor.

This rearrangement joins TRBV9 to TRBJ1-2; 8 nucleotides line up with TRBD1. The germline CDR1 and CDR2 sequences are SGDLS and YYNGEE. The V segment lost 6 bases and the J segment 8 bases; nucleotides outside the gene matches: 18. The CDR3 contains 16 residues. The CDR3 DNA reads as TGTGCCAGCAATTGGCGGGCAGACAGGGGCGTCCACGGCTACACCTTC. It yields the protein CASNWRADRGVHGYTF.

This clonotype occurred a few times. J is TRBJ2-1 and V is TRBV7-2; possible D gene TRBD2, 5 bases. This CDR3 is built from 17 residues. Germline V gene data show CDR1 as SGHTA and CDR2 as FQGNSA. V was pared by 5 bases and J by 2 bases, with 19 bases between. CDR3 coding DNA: TGTGCCAGCAGCCCGGACCCCGGACTTTATACCTACAATGAGCAGTTCTTC. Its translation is CASSPDPGLYTYNEQFF.

CDR3 in amino acids: CASSRAPGGSNQPQHF. The CDR3 DNA reads TGTGCCAGCAGCCGAGCCCCAGGCGGGAGCAATCAGCCCCAGCATTTT. The V gene is TRBV28, the J gene TRBJ1-5, with D unclear. CDR1 is MDHEN and CDR2 is SYDVKM in the germline V gene. The CDR3 consists of 16 residues. Trimming stripped 6 bases from V and 1 base from J, with 16 bases between.

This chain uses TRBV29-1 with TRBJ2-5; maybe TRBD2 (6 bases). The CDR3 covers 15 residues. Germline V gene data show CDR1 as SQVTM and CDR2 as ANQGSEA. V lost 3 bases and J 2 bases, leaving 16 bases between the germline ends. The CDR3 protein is CSVDAAGTPQETQYF. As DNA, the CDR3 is TGCAGCGTTGACGCCGCGGGGACCCCACAAGAGACCCAGTACTTC.

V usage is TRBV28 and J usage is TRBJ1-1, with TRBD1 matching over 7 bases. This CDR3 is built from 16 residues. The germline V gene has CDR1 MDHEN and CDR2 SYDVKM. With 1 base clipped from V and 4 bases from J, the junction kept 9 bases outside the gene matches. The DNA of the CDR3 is TGTGCCAGCAGTTTATCCCCCGGGCAGGGGGGCACTGAAGCTTTCTTT. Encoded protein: CASSLSPGQGGTEAFF.

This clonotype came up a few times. CDR3 bases: TGTGCCACCAGTGATTTGCCCCATAGCGGGGCTTACAATGAGCAGTTCTTC. Translating gives CATSDLPHSGAYNEQFF. This chain uses TRBV24-1 with TRBJ2-1, with 8 bases matching TRBD2. This CDR3 has 17 residues. Germline V gives CDR1 KGHDR, CDR2 SFDVKD. V was clipped by 0 bases and J by 4 bases; unmatched bases: 7.

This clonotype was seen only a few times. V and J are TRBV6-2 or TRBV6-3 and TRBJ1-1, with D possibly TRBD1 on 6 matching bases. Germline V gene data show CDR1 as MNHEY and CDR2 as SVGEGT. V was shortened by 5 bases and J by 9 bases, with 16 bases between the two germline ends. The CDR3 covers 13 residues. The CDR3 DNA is TGTGCCAGCAGTGACAGGAATCCCCCCCAAGCTTTCTTT. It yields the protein CASSDRNPPQAFF.

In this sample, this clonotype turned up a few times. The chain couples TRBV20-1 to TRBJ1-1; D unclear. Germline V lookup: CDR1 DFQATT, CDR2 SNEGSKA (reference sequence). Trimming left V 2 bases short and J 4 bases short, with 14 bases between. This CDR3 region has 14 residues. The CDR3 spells CSARPPIFSTEAFF. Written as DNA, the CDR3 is TGCAGTGCTAGACCCCCGATTTTTAGCACTGAAGCTTTCTTT.

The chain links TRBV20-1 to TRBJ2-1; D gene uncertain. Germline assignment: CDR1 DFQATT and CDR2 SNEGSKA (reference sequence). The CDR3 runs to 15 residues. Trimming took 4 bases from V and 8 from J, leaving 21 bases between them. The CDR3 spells CSATQPPKTTYEQFF. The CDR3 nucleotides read TGCAGTGCTACCCAACCCCCTAAGACGACCTATGAGCAGTTCTTC.

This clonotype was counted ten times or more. DNA for the CDR3: TGCAGTGCTACCGGGACTTCCAGTTACGAGCAGTACGTC. Encoded protein: CSATGTSSYEQYV. The chain carries TRBV20-1 and TRBJ2-7; D may be TRBD2 (6 bases). Germline CDR1 is DFQATT and CDR2 is SNEGSKA (reference sequence). There are 13 residues in the CDR3. The V gene lost 4 bases and the J gene lost 4 bases, with 14 bases spanning the gap.

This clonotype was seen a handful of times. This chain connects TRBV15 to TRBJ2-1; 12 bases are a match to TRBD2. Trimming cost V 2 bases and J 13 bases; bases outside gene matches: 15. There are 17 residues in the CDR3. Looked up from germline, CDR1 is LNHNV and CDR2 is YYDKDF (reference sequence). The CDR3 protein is CATSRSQLGGLAGFQFF. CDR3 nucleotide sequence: TGTGCCACCAGCAGATCTCAGCTTGGAGGACTAGCGGGATTTCAGTTCTTC.

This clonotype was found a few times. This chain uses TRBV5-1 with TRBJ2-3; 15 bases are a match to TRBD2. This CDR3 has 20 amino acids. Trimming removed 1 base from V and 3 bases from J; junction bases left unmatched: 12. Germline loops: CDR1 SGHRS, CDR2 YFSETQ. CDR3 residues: CASSLKHGLAGGRRTDTQYF. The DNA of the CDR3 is TGCGCCAGCAGCTTGAAACACGGACTAGCGGGAGGGCGGAGAACAGATACGCAGTATTTT.

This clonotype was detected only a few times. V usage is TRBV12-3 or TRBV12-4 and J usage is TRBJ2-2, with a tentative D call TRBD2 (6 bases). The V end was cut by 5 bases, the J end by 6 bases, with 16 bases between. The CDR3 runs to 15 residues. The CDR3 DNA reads TGTGCCAGCAGTCTCGCGGGACTGATTGCCGGGGAGCTGTTTTTT. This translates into CASSLAGLIAGELFF.

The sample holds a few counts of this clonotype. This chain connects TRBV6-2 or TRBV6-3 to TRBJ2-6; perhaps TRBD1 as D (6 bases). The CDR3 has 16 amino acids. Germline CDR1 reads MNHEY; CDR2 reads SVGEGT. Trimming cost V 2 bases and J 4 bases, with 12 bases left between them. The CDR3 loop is CASSYLGARGANVLTF. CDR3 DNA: TGTGCCAGCAGTTACCTGGGGGCGCGGGGGGCCAACGTCCTGACTTTC.

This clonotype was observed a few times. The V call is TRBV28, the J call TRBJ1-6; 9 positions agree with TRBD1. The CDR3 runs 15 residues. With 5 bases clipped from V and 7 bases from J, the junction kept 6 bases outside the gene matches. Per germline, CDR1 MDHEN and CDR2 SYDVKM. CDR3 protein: CASSPPGTGNSPLHF. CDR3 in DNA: TGTGCCAGCAGTCCCCCCGGGACAGGGAATTCACCCCTCCACTTT.

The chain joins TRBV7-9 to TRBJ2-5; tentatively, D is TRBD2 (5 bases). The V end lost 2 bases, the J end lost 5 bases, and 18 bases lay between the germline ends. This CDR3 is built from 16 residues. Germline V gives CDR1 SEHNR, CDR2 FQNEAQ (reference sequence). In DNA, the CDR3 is TGTGCCAGCAGCTTACTTCTAGTGGGAGCTCGGGAGACCCAGTACTTC. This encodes CASSLLLVGARETQYF.

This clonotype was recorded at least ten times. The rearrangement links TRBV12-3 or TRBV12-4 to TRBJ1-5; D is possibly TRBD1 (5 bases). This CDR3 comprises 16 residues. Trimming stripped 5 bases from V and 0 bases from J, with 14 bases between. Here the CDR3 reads CASSPSGAVSNQPQHF. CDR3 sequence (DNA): TGTGCCAGCAGTCCCTCCGGGGCGGTTAGCAATCAGCCCCAGCATTTT.